This T cell receptor (beta chain) derives from a study of cytomegalovirus exposure and HLA in healthy donors. Study outcomes and limitations: The authors judged a highly shared variant cluster likely a sequencing artifact. Accurate predictions that matched the HLA-A and HLA-B alleles of most subjects were reportedly made from TCR beta sequences. An Asian-associated ancestry cluster reportedly showed fewer N-insertions than the approximately 670-donor mean in a later analysis. Most TCR sequences showed up rarely, but some public TCRs showed up in many donors.

Comment on this clone: Its antigen is currently unknown.

V was pared by 2 bases and J by 8 bases, with 6 bases of the junction left unmatched. This CDR3 contains 15 residues. From germline, CDR1 is SGHDN and CDR2 FVKESK. Primers for the PCR totalled 60 Vbeta and 13 Jbeta. Sequencing was performed with immunoSEQ multiplex PCR; in TCRdb, only in-frame clones are kept and a portion is missing. The sample has 200,000 to 250,000 clones, 85% to 90% seen once. The sequence derives from a woman aged 18-35 years in good health and CMV-seronegative. Sequencing used PBMCs. The chain carries TRBV14 and TRBJ2-1, with 10 bases that match TRBD2. CDR3 DNA sequence: TGTGCCAGCAGCCAAACTACTAGCGGGAACTATGAGCAGTTCTTC. It yields the protein CASSQTTSGNYEQFF.